Below are 9 T cell receptor beta chains sequenced from a single sample in a study of CD8 T cells in ankylosing spondylitis. General study results and limits: Seemingly distinctive of ankylosing spondylitis blood was a TCR beta motif formed by eight highly homologous variants.

No antigen has been assigned to these receptors. Each CDR3 protein is one row after TCRdb ran MiXCR on the 5' RACE reads. The sample lists a few hundred thousand distinct CDR3 sequences, around 24% seen once, with 16% in the top ten. The sample consisted of blood, either unsorted or a sorted T cell fraction (not recorded which). These receptors all stem from a male donor with ankylosing spondylitis.

This chain links TRBV27 with TRBJ1-2; weak D call: TRBD1 (5 bases). V was clipped by 1 base and J by 6 bases, with 12 bases between them. Germline V gives CDR1 MNHEY, CDR2 SMNVEV (reference sequence). This CDR3 is built from 14 residues. The CDR3 sequence: CASSLWGDVHGYTF. The CDR3 region has the DNA TGTGCCAGCAGTTTATGGGGGGATGTACATGGCTACACCTTC.

In its sample, this clonotype was seen a few times. The chain combines TRBV29-1 with TRBJ1-6, with 10 bases that match TRBD1. Germline V lookup: CDR1 SQVTM, CDR2 ANQGSEA. CDR3 length: 13 amino acids. J was trimmed by 8 bases and V by 6 bases; bases with no gene match: 4. DNA for the CDR3: TGCAGCGTCGCCGGGACAGGGGATTCACCCCTCCACTTT. This gives the protein CSVAGTGDSPLHF.

The chain joins TRBV12-3 or TRBV12-4 to TRBJ2-1; 7 bases map to TRBD2. This CDR3 has 16 residues. V lost 5 bases to trimming and J lost 5 bases; unmatched junction nucleotides: 12. In nucleotides, the CDR3 is TGTGCCAGCAGTCCCTCTGTGAGCGGGACCGACAATGAGCAGTTCTTC. This encodes CASSPSVSGTDNEQFF.

This clonotype turned up a few times. The V gene is TRBV5-1, the J gene TRBJ1-2, with TRBD1 as a possible D gene (5 bases). The ends were cut back, 3 bases at V and 1 base at J, with 10 bases in the middle. The CDR3 extends over 14 amino acids. Germline V lookup: CDR1 SGHRS, CDR2 YFSETQ. Here the CDR3 reads CASSSRQHNYGYTF. The CDR3 DNA reads as TGCGCCAGCAGCTCCCGACAGCATAACTATGGCTACACCTTC.

The genes are TRBV27 and TRBJ1-2, with a possible D match to TRBD1 (5 bases). Germline assignment: CDR1 MNHEY and CDR2 SMNVEV (reference sequence). The CDR3 extends over 14 amino acids. V lost 7 bases and J lost 3, with 15 bases in between. The CDR3 reads CASMGRGRYYGYTF. The CDR3 DNA reads TGTGCCAGCATGGGTCGGGGCAGGTACTATGGCTACACCTTC.

The chain carries TRBV29-1 and TRBJ2-1, with D unclear. Germline CDR1 reads SQVTM; CDR2 reads ANQGSEA. The CDR3 covers 12 residues. V gave up 7 bases and J gave up 2 bases, with 9 bases separating them. Written as DNA, the CDR3 is TGCAGCGGAGCTCCAGCCTACAATGAGCAGTTCTTC. It translates to CSGAPAYNEQFF.

This clonotype showed up many times. The junction does not match germline at one end; this may be a read error. This chain uses TRBV9 with TRBJ1-2; D remains ambiguous. From germline, CDR1 is SGDLS and CDR2 YYNGEE. There are 13 residues in the CDR3. Here the CDR3 reads CASSVVNPYGYTF. The DNA for the CDR3 is TGTGCCAGCAGCGTAGTTAACCCATATGGTTACACCTTC.

This clonotype was counted between two and nine times. The chain joins TRBV4-1 to TRBJ2-2; TRBD1 aligns across 7 bases. Germline V gives CDR1 MGHRA, CDR2 YSYEKL. V gave up 1 base and J gave up 1 base; unmatched junction bases: 6. This CDR3 contains 17 residues. The CDR3 sequence is CASSQGGRTGNTGELFF. The CDR3 DNA reads TGCGCCAGCAGCCAAGGGGGGCGGACAGGGAACACCGGGGAGCTGTTTTTT.

This chain uses TRBV18 with TRBJ1-5; 9 bases are a match to TRBD1. With V trimmed by 3 bases and J by 9 bases, 9 bases remained unmatched. The CDR3 spans 15 residues. In germline, CDR1 is KGHSH, CDR2 LQKENI. The CDR3 loop is CASSPQWDRETPQHF. The CDR3 nucleotides read TGTGCCAGCTCACCCCAATGGGACAGGGAGACGCCCCAGCATTTT.